Listed below are T cell receptor beta chains from one sample, sequenced in a study of response to subunit inactivated influenza vaccine. TCRdb recomputed calls from the RT-PCR reads with MiXCR, one row per CDR3 protein. Found here are about 520,000 distinct CDR3 sequences, approximately 7.8% of them singletons; the top ten hold approximately 14%. The sample here was PBMCs from blood, taken 23 months after vaccination. The receptors stem from a man aged 50-75 years who received an inactivated influenza vaccine. Both conserved end residues are part of each CDR3. A D gene is named only where the DNA matches it firmly. Clone size is shown for a subset of rows, as once, few, many or a class of expanded clone.

abundance	j_gene	v_gene	d_gene	len	CDR3aa	CDR3nt
-	TRBJ2-1	TRBV6-2/TRBV6-3	TRBD2	20	CASSFPGTSGRPSSYNEQFF	TGTGCCAGCAGCTTTCCGGGGACTAGCGGGAGGCCGAGCTCCTACAATGAGCAGTTCTTC
many	TRBJ1-3	TRBV20-1	-	11	CSAVRGNTIYF	TGCAGTGCCGTTCGTGGAAACACCATATATTTT
many	TRBJ2-6	TRBV5-6	-	19	CASSPVGFRDSSGANVLTF	TGTGCCAGCAGCCCGGTCGGGTTTAGGGATTCGTCTGGGGCCAACGTCCTGACTTTC
few	TRBJ2-3	TRBV5-5	-	16	CASRTSDKTSTDTQYF	TGTGCCAGCCGCACGTCGGACAAAACTAGCACAGATACGCAGTATTTT
-	TRBJ2-1	TRBV5-6	TRBD2	17	CASTPGLAGATWGEQFF	TGTGCCAGCACCCCCGGTTTAGCGGGGGCGACATGGGGTGAGCAGTTCTTC
-	TRBJ2-4	TRBV11-1	TRBD1	16	CASSLEGQGAKNIQYF	TGTGCCAGCAGCTTAGAAGGGCAGGGGGCGAAAAACATTCAGTACTTC
few	TRBJ2-4	TRBV5-1	-	11	CASSSGMAQYF	TGCGCCAGCAGCTCCGGAATGGCCCAGTACTTC
few	TRBJ2-6	TRBV10-3	-	16	CATQDSPIPGANVLTF	TGTGCCACCCAGGACAGCCCCATACCTGGGGCCAACGTCCTGACTTTC
many	TRBJ1-3	TRBV29-1	-	11	CSVQKGNTIYF	TGCAGCGTACAGAAAGGAAACACCATATATTTT
-	TRBJ2-1	TRBV6-5	TRBD2	12	CASCGSYNEQFF	TGTGCCAGCTGCGGGAGCTACAATGAGCAGTTCTTC
many	TRBJ2-5	TRBV6-5	TRBD2	15	CASSYSAGGVETQYF	TGTGCCAGCAGTTACTCGGCGGGAGGGGTTGAGACCCAGTACTTC
many	TRBJ2-7	TRBV12-3/TRBV12-4	-	14	CASSFAGQQYEQYF	TGTGCCAGCAGCTTTGCGGGACAACAATACGAGCAGTACTTC
-	TRBJ2-7	TRBV9	-	14	CASSVDWLPYEQYF	TGTGCCAGCAGCGTAGATTGGCTGCCCTACGAGCAGTACTTC
many	TRBJ2-7	TRBV20-1	-	12	CSASGMKNEQYF	TGCAGTGCTAGCGGGATGAAGAACGAGCAGTACTTC
few	TRBJ2-1	TRBV24-1	TRBD1	20	CATSDSGTGDSDSHADEQFF	TGTGCCACCAGTGATTCCGGGACAGGAGACTCGGACTCACACGCCGATGAGCAGTTCTTC
few	TRBJ2-1	TRBV20-1	TRBD1	14	CSASNRGSYNEQFF	TGCAGTGCTAGCAACAGGGGGTCCTACAATGAGCAGTTCTTC
-	TRBJ1-5	TRBV5-1	TRBD1	16	CASSLGTGTANQPQHF	TGCGCCAGCAGCTTGGGGACCGGGACAGCAAATCAGCCCCAGCATTTT
-	TRBJ2-3	TRBV24-1	-	13	CATGLIGTDTQYF	TGTGCCACCGGCCTCATAGGGACAGATACGCAGTATTTT
few	TRBJ2-3	TRBV9	-	15	CASNQRGADTDTQYF	TGTGCCAGCAACCAGCGAGGGGCCGACACAGATACGCAGTATTTT
-	TRBJ1-5	TRBV20-1	-	13	CSASLGVDQPQHF	TGCAGTGCTTCTCTCGGGGTAGATCAGCCCCAGCATTTT
-	TRBJ2-1	TRBV9	-	17	CASSAPEIGGYDNEQFF	TGTGCCAGCAGCGCACCAGAGATTGGGGGTTACGACAATGAGCAGTTCTTC
-	TRBJ2-2	TRBV12-3/TRBV12-4	-	13	CASTPRETGELFF	TGTGCCAGCACCCCAAGGGAAACCGGGGAGCTGTTTTTT
few	TRBJ2-7	TRBV4-3	-	15	CASSQKLDLSYEQYF	TGCGCCAGCAGCCAAAAGCTGGACCTATCCTACGAGCAGTACTTC
many	TRBJ2-5	TRBV12-3/TRBV12-4	-	13	CASSLGGGETQYF	TGTGCCAGCAGCTTAGGTGGGGGAGAGACCCAGTACTTC
many	TRBJ2-1	TRBV5-1	-	15	CASSLGTGSYNEQFF	TGCGCCAGCAGCTTAGGCACCGGATCCTACAATGAGCAGTTCTTC
many	TRBJ2-3	TRBV28	TRBD2	13	CASSLAGVNTQYF	TGTGCCAGCAGTTTAGCGGGAGTCAATACGCAGTATTTT
few	TRBJ2-7	TRBV11-2	-	15	CASSFSTVSSYEQYF	TGTGCCAGCAGCTTCTCTACAGTAAGCTCCTACGAGCAGTACTTC
-	TRBJ2-1	TRBV5-1	TRBD1	14	CASRPGTGGGEQFF	TGCGCCAGCAGACCCGGGACAGGGGGAGGGGAGCAGTTCTTC
many	TRBJ2-1	TRBV12-3/TRBV12-4	-	15	CASSPQDGLYNEQFF	TGTGCCAGCAGTCCGCAGGACGGCCTATACAATGAGCAGTTCTTC
few	TRBJ2-2	TRBV24-1	-	14	CATSDSGYTGELFF	TGTGCCACCAGTGATTCCGGATACACCGGGGAGCTGTTTTTT
few	TRBJ1-6	TRBV20-1	-	15	CSANDPKGGNSPLHF	TGCAGTGCCAATGACCCGAAGGGTGGTAATTCACCCCTCCACTTT
few	TRBJ2-1	TRBV5-1	-	16	CASSPGPGTIYNEQFF	TGCGCCAGCAGCCCTGGGCCCGGGACGATATACAATGAGCAGTTCTTC
-	TRBJ2-1	TRBV24-1	-	14	CATSDPGQRDEQFF	TGTGCCACCAGTGATCCCGGACAGAGGGATGAGCAGTTCTTC
many	TRBJ1-6	TRBV6-1	-	17	CASSRGGQSPANSPLHF	TGTGCCAGCAGTCGCGGAGGACAGTCCCCTGCGAATTCACCCCTCCACTTT
-	TRBJ1-4	TRBV12-3/TRBV12-4	-	12	CASSLSIGKLFF	TGTGCCAGCAGTTTATCAATCGGAAAACTGTTTTTT
-	TRBJ2-7	TRBV24-1	-	15	CATSDKGDRSYEQYF	TGTGCCACCAGTGATAAGGGAGACAGGTCCTACGAGCAGTACTTC
-	TRBJ2-7	TRBV6-1	-	14	CASSPGFQTYEQYF	TGTGCCAGCAGTCCGGGGTTTCAAACCTACGAGCAGTACTTC
few	TRBJ2-7	TRBV29-1	TRBD1	15	CSVGSGTAILYEQYF	TGCAGCGTTGGATCCGGGACAGCTATACTCTACGAGCAGTACTTC
many	TRBJ2-1	TRBV2	TRBD2	15	CASSDLSGGDNEQFF	TGTGCCAGCAGTGACCTTAGCGGGGGTGACAATGAGCAGTTCTTC
many	TRBJ2-7	TRBV12-3/TRBV12-4	-	12	CASSPGPYEQYF	TGTGCCAGCAGCCCGGGACCCTACGAGCAGTACTTC
few	TRBJ1-4	TRBV6-6	-	12	CASSYGRESLFF	TGTGCCAGCAGTTACGGGAGGGAGTCACTGTTTTTT
-	TRBJ2-2	TRBV4-3	-	15	CASSQDVGSPGELFF	TGCGCCAGCAGCCAAGACGTTGGCTCCCCCGGGGAGCTGTTTTTT
-	TRBJ1-2	TRBV2	-	13	CASTTLISYGYTF	TGTGCCAGCACCACCCTCATCTCTTATGGCTACACCTTC
few	TRBJ2-2	TRBV2	-	12	CASTVGVGELFF	TGTGCCAGCACGGTGGGCGTCGGGGAGCTGTTTTTT
few	TRBJ2-2	TRBV18	-	15	CASSSKSGSTGELFF	TGTGCCAGCTCCTCCAAAAGCGGTTCCACCGGGGAGCTGTTTTTT
few	TRBJ1-3	TRBV4-1	-	14	CASSQEVAGNTIYF	TGCGCCAGCAGCCAAGAAGTGGCGGGAAACACCATATATTTT
-	TRBJ2-5	TRBV5-6	-	13	CASSLPGLSTQYF	TGTGCCAGCAGCTTGCCGGGGCTGTCGACCCAGTACTTC
many	TRBJ2-3	TRBV20-1	TRBD2	17	CSARSPRTSGTTDTQYF	TGCAGTGCTAGATCCCCCAGGACTAGCGGGACCACAGATACGCAGTATTTT
-	TRBJ2-7	TRBV5-1	-	13	CASSFDTSYEQYF	TGCGCCAGCAGCTTCGACACTTCCTACGAGCAGTACTTC
many	TRBJ1-6	TRBV12-3/TRBV12-4	-	13	CASSLNGKSPLHF	TGTGCCAGCAGTTTGAATGGGAAATCACCCCTCCACTTT
-	TRBJ2-7	TRBV20-1	TRBD2	14	CSAGVTSGPYEQYF	TGCAGTGCTGGAGTGACTAGCGGACCCTACGAGCAGTACTTC
-	TRBJ2-4	TRBV20-1	TRBD1	13	CSATGGDLSFEYF	TGCAGTGCTACAGGGGGCGATTTAAGTTTTGAGTACTTC
-	TRBJ2-1	TRBV4-3	-	16	CASSQDIGSFYNEQFF	TGCGCCAGCAGCCAAGATATAGGCTCCTTTTACAATGAGCAGTTCTTC
many	TRBJ1-1	TRBV29-1	-	12	CSARPPNTEAFF	TGCAGCGCAAGGCCCCCTAACACTGAAGCTTTCTTT
many	TRBJ2-1	TRBV30	TRBD2	16	CAWSGTSGRSYNEQFF	TGTGCCTGGAGTGGGACTAGCGGGAGATCGTACAATGAGCAGTTCTTC
many	TRBJ2-3	TRBV20-1	TRBD2	14	CSATSGRATDTQYF	TGCAGTGCTACGAGCGGGAGAGCTACAGATACGCAGTATTTT
few	TRBJ2-1	TRBV20-1	-	14	CSASSATLPNEQFF	TGCAGTGCTAGTTCGGCAACCCTCCCCAATGAGCAGTTCTTC
many	TRBJ2-7	TRBV6-4	TRBD2	15	CASKNRGLAVYEQYF	TGTGCCAGCAAAAACAGAGGACTAGCGGTCTACGAGCAGTACTTC
-	TRBJ1-5	TRBV6-6	-	12	CASSPLEEPQHF	TGTGCCAGCAGCCCCCTCGAGGAGCCCCAGCATTTT
many	TRBJ1-2	TRBV20-1	-	18	CSASMGVGSYEANYGYTF	TGCAGTGCTAGCATGGGGGTTGGAAGTTACGAGGCTAACTATGGCTACACCTTC